The source of this T cell receptor (beta chain) is a study of cytomegalovirus exposure and HLA in healthy donors. This clone was counted once. Antigen: not known. Study-level findings and limits: Researchers reported from a later analysis that most CMV-associated TCR beta chains appeared HLA-restricted. CMV serostatus was the sole immune exposure information available. The study flagged 150 to 200 TCR beta chains as cytomegalovirus-associated.

CDR1 and CDR2 from the germline V gene are MDHEN and SYDVKM. V shed 3 bases, J shed 1 base, and the junction held 6 bases outside the gene matches. The CDR3 length is 16 residues. The primer mix had 60 Vbeta and 13 Jbeta primers. Some clones are missing from TCRdb's copy, which holds only in-frame ones; the method was immunoSEQ multiplex PCR. This table holds about 210,000 clones, 75% to 80% found once. The sequencing sample was made of PBMCs. This TCR derives from a male donor in good health and CMV-seronegative. This sequence joins TRBV28 and TRBJ2-3, with 8 bases fitting TRBD2. The CDR3: CASSFSLADRTDTQYF. The CDR3 DNA reads as TGTGCCAGCAGTTTTTCACTAGCGGACCGCACAGATACGCAGTATTTT. The full variable domain, in which reference TRBV28 and TRBJ2-3 provide the parts outside the CDR3, is DVKVTQSSRYLVKRTGEKVFLECVQDMDHENMFWYRQDPGLGLRLIYFSYDVKMKEKGDIPEGYSVSREKKERFSLILESASTNQTSMYLCASSFSLADRTDTQYFGPGTRLTVL.